The rows below give T cell receptor beta chains drawn from one sample of a study of blood T cell repertoires in COVID-19. Only in-frame clones appear in the TCRdb table, and some are missing; sequencing was by immunoSEQ multiplex PCR. Counted here are about 220,000 clones, 65% to 85% occurring once; the ten biggest clones make up 9.5% to 15%. The sequencing input was peripheral blood. The receptors originated from a human donor in a cohort sampled during active COVID-19. CDR3s include the opening cysteine and the closing phenylalanine or tryptophan. The D gene is left open where the match is weak. Not all rows give a size; the values are once, few, many and, for expanded clones, a class.

clone_size j_call cdr3_length d_call v_call cdr3_nt cdr3_aa
once TRBJ1-5 14 TRBD1 TRBV5-6 TGTGCCAGCAGCGGGGGGACAGGGCGGCAGCCCCAGCATTTT CASSGGTGRQPQHF
- TRBJ1-2 13 - TRBV28 TGTGCCAGCAGTTTTATGGGGAGCTATGGCTACACCTTC CASSFMGSYGYTF
- TRBJ2-3 14 - TRBV19 TGTGCCAGTAGTATTGCCCAGGGAGGAGATACGCAGTATTTT CASSIAQGGDTQYF
- TRBJ2-2 13 - TRBV28 TGTGCCAGCGCGGGGATCGGGGCCCGGGAGCTGTTTTTT CASAGIGARELFF
- TRBJ2-5 15 - TRBV24-1 TGTGCCACCAGTGCCCCCCTGCCTAGTAAAGAGACCCAGTACTTC CATSAPLPSKETQYF
- TRBJ1-2 12 - TRBV29-1 TGCAGCGTTGAGACAGAGAACTATGGCTACACCTTC CSVETENYGYTF
many TRBJ2-7 17 TRBD2 TRBV5-5 TGTGCCAGCAGCGGCCGGGGACTAGCGGGAGGGAGAGAGGAGCAGTACTTC CASSGRGLAGGREEQYF
- TRBJ2-3 15 - TRBV7-8 TGTGCCAGCAGCTCGGACGGGGTTTTATCAGATACGCAGTATTTT CASSSDGVLSDTQYF
- TRBJ2-3 12 TRBD2 TRBV11-2 TGTGCCAGCAGCTCAAGCGGGAATACGCAGTATTTT CASSSSGNTQYF
- TRBJ1-4 14 - TRBV19 TGTGCCAGTAGTCGCAGCGGGACTAATGAAAAACTGTTTTTT CASSRSGTNEKLFF
few TRBJ2-7 14 - TRBV3-1/TRBV3-2 TGTGCCAGCAGCCAAGATTGGACTACCTACGAGCAGTACTTC CASSQDWTTYEQYF
- TRBJ1-1 12 - TRBV28 TGTGCCAGCACAGGAGGGAACACTGAAGCTTTCTTT CASTGGNTEAFF
- TRBJ1-2 12 - TRBV30 TGTGCCTGGAGTTCAGGGTTGGGGGGCTACACCTTC CAWSSGLGGYTF
- TRBJ1-5 16 - TRBV1 TGCACCCGACCGGAATGGGACAGGGGCAACAATCAGCCCCAGCATTTT CTRPEWDRGNNQPQHF
- TRBJ2-7 12 - TRBV18 TGTGCCAGCTCCCCCAGCTCCTACGAGCAGTACTTC CASSPSSYEQYF
- TRBJ2-1 13 TRBD1 TRBV5-5 TGTGCCAGCAGCTTGGCCCCGACAGGGGAGCAGTTCTTC CASSLAPTGEQFF
- TRBJ2-1 13 - TRBV11-2 TGTGCCAGCAGCCCAGGGGGGAACAATGAGCAGTTCTTC CASSPGGNNEQFF
- TRBJ1-6 14 TRBD1 TRBV28 TGTGCCAGCAGTTTAAAGGGGGCCTCGATCCCCCTCCACTTT CASSLKGASIPLHF